This TCR beta chain was retrieved from a study of CD8 T cells in ankylosing spondylitis. Broader study findings: Reportedly, significant enrichment of disease-linked clones occurred in matched ankylosing spondylitis synovial fluid.

This clonotype has ten or more counts. As yet, its antigen is unknown. The TCR beta libraries were generated through quantitative 5'-RACE incorporating molecular barcodes. TCRdb redid the calling of the 5' RACE reads with MiXCR, one entry per CDR3 protein. In the table there are approximately 220,000 distinct CDR3 sequences, 8% to 11% of which are singletons. The CDR3 covers 13 residues. V lost 4 bases to trimming and J lost 6 bases; unmatched junction nucleotides: 5. This clonotype was obtained from a male donor with ankylosing spondylitis or in good health (not recorded which). The sequencing input was blood, either unsorted or a sorted T cell fraction (not recorded which). V gene TRBV12-3 or TRBV12-4 combines with J gene TRBJ1-1, with 7 bases fitting TRBD1. Here the CDR3 reads CASSSTGIAEAFF. In nucleotides, the CDR3 is TGTGCCAGCAGTTCGACAGGGATCGCTGAAGCTTTCTTT.